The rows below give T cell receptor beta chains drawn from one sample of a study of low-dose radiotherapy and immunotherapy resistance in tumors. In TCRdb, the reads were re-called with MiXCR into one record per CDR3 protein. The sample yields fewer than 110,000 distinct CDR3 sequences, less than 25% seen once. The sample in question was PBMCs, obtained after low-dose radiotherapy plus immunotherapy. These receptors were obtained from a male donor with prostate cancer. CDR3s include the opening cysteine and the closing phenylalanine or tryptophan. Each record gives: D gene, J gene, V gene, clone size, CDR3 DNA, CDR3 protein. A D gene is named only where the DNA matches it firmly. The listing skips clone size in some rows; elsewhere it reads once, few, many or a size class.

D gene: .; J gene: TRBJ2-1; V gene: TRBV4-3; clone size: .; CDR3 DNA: TGCGCCAGCAGCCAAGATTCAGGGAACAATGAGCAGTTCTTC; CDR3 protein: CASSQDSGNNEQFF
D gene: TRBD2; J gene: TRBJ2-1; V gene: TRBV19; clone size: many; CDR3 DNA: TGTGCCAGTAGTGTCGAGCGGGGGTCCGGGGATGAGCAGTTCTTC; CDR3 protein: CASSVERGSGDEQFF
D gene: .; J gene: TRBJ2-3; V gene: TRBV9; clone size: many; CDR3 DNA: TGTGCCAGCAGCGTAGGTGGCACAGATACGCAGTATTTT; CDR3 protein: CASSVGGTDTQYF
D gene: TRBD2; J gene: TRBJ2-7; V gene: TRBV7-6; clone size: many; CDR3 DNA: TGTGCCAGCAGCAAGGGGACTAGCGGGGAGGCCTACGAGCAGTACTTC; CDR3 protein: CASSKGTSGEAYEQYF
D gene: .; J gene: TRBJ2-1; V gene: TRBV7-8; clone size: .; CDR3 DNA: TGTGCCAGCAGCTTAGCGAGGGCGGGGTGGCGCAATGAGCAGTTCTTC; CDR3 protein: CASSLARAGWRNEQFF
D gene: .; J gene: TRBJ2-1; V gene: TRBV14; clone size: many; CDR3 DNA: TGTGCCAGCAGCCAAGATCGCGGGGACTTCGGCAATGAGCAGTTCTTC; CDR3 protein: CASSQDRGDFGNEQFF
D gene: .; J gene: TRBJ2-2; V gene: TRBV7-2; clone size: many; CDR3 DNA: TGTGCCAGCCCGGGGATTACCGGGGAGCTGTTTTTT; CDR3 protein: CASPGITGELFF
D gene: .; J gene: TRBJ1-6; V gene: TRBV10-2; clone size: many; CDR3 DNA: TGCGCCAGCAGTTTTGGACAGTCGGCGGTCGGTTCACCCCTCCACTTT; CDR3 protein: CASSFGQSAVGSPLHF
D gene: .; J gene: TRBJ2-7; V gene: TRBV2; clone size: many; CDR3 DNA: TGTGCCAGCAGTGAAGTTGGGGAATACGAGCAGTACTTC; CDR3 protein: CASSEVGEYEQYF
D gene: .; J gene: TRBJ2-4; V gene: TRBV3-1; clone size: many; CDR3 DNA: TGTGCCAGCAGCCCGGGGGTACAAGAACTAGCCAAAAACATTCAGTACTTC; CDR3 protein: CASSPGVQELAKNIQYF
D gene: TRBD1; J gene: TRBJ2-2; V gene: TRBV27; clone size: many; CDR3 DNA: TGTGCCAGCAGTTTCCCGGGACAGGGGATCACCGGGGAGCTGTTTTTT; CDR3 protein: CASSFPGQGITGELFF
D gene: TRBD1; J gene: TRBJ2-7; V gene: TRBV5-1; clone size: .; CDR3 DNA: TGCGCCGGCAGCGGAGGACAGGGGTCCTACGAGCAGTACTTC; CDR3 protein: CAGSGGQGSYEQYF
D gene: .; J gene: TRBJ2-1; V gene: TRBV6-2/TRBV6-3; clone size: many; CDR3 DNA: TGTGCCAGCAGTAAGGAGAGATCCTACAATGAGCAGTTCTTC; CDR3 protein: CASSKERSYNEQFF
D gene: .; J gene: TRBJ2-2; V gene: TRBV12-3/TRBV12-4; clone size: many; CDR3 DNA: TGTGCCAGCAGTTTAGGAGGGGCCCTCACCGGGGAGCTGTTTTTT; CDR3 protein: CASSLGGALTGELFF
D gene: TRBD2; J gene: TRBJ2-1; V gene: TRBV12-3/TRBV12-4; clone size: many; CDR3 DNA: TGTGCCAGCAGTTTAGGCGGGGGGGCCAGGAATGAGCAGTTCTTC; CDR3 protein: CASSLGGGARNEQFF
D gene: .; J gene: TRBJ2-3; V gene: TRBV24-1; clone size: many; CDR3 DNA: TGTGCCACCAGCCGGTCCTCAGGGTGGGGCACAGATACGCAGTATTTT; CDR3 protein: CATSRSSGWGTDTQYF
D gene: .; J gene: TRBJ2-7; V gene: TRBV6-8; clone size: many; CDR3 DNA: TGTGCCAGCAGTTACTCGGGTGGCCGCGAGCAGTACTTC; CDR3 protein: CASSYSGGREQYF
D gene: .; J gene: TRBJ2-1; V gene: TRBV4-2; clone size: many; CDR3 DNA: TGTGCCAGCAGCCAAGACCCCGACGTGGCCCTCGATGAGCAGTTCTTC; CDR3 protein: CASSQDPDVALDEQFF
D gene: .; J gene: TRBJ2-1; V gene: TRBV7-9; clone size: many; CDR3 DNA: TGTGCCAGCAGCTTAGGCTCCGGGGCACACAATGAGCAGTTCTTC; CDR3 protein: CASSLGSGAHNEQFF
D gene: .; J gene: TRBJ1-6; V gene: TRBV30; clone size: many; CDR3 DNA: TGTGCCTGGATGGGCATTTTATATTCACCCCTCCACTTT; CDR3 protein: CAWMGILYSPLHF
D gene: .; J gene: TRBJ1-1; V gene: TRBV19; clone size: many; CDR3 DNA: TGTGCCACCAAGGGATGGGGGTACGGTGGGATGAACACTGAAGCTTTCTTT; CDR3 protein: CATKGWGYGGMNTEAFF
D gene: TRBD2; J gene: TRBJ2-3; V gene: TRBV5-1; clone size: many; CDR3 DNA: TGTGCCAGCAGCTTCCTAGCGGGGGCCACCACAGATACGCAGTATTTT; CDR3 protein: CASSFLAGATTDTQYF
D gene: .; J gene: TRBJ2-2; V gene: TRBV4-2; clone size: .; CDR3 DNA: TGTGCCAGCAGCCATGGGGGGGCGTGGGGCCTCACCGGGGAGCTTTTTTTT; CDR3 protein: CASSHGGAWGLTGELFF
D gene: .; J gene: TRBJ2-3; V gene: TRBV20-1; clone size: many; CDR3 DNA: TGCAGTGCTAGAGATTCCTCAGCGCAAGATACGCAGTATTTT; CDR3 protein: CSARDSSAQDTQYF
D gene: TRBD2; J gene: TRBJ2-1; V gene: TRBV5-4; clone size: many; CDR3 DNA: TGTGCCAGCATCGTAGCGGGGGCCCCCTACAATGAGCAGTTCTTC; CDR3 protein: CASIVAGAPYNEQFF
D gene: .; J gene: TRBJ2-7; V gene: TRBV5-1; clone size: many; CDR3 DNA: TGCGCCAGCAGCTTGGAGGGCTACGAGCAGTACTTC; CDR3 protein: CASSLEGYEQYF
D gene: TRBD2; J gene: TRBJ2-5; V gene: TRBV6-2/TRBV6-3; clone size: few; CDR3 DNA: TGTGCCAGCAGTTCTCTAGCGGGAGAAACAGAGACCCAGTACTTC; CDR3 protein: CASSSLAGETETQYF
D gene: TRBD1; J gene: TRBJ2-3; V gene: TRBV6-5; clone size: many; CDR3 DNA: TGTGCCAGCAGTTTAGGCCCGATCCTAAGGGGGCCAGGGGCAGATACGCAGTATTTT; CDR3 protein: CASSLGPILRGPGADTQYF
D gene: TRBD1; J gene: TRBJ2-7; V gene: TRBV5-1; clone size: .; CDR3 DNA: TGCGCCAGCAGGACAGGGGCCGGGGAGCAGTACTTC; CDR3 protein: CASRTGAGEQYF
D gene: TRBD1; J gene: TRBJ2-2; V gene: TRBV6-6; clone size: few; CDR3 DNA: TGTGCCAGCAGTACCGGGACAGCTAACACCGGGGAGCTGTTTTTT; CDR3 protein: CASSTGTANTGELFF
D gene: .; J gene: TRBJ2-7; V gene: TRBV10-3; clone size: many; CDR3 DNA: TGTGCCATCAGAAACACGGCCTACGAGCAGTACTTC; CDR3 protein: CAIRNTAYEQYF
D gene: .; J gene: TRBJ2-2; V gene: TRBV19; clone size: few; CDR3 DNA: TGTGCCAGTATGTGGCCGAACACCGGGGAGCTGTTTTTT; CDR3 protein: CASMWPNTGELFF
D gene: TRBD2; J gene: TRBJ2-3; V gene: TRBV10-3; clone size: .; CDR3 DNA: TGTGCCATCAGAGAAGCGGGGGAGCGCGCAGATACGCAGTATTTT; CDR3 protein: CAIREAGERADTQYF